The clone carrying this TCR beta chain occurred a few times. The data were obtained in a study of blood T cell repertoires in COVID-19. Original methodology: Using reference gene primer amplification, nucleated cell counts were estimated. Assay used: immunoSEQ multiplex PCR; TCRdb lists only in-frame clones, some missing. V and J calls and clone size follow that table, whereas D and trimming were derived from the DNA. In the table there are about 200,000 clones, over 70% of which are singletons. Germline V gene data show CDR1 as MNHNS and CDR2 as SASEGT. Trimming left V 0 bases short and J 5 bases short, with 16 bases between. The CDR3 loop spans 16 amino acids.

The chain recombines TRBV6-1 with TRBJ1-1, with a weak D call TRBD1 (6 bases). The sample taken for sequencing was peripheral blood. The receptor's source is a woman of 80 years or more with acute or convalescent COVID-19. The CDR3 region has the DNA TGTGCCAGCAGTGAAGCTACCAAAACCCAGGGGACTGAAGCTTTCTTT. The encoded protein is CASSEATKTQGTEAFF.